Listed here is a single T cell receptor beta chain. Its antigen remains undetermined. Per-nucleotide qualities are absent, and no much larger clonotype sits a single base away. Each collaborating institution followed its own protocols to collect whole blood in K2EDTA tubes. For TCRbeta analysis, collaborators shipped samples as frozen whole blood, isolated PBMCs, or DNA extracted from either of those sample types. TCRbeta CDR3 regions were amplified from genomic DNA by means of the immunoSEQ Assay, a bias-controlled multiplex PCR. The paper's data handling went like this. Nucleated cell counts per sample were estimated from amplification of reference gene primers within the assay. To quantify the absolute abundance of each unique TCRbeta CDR3 rearrangement, sequence reads were collapsed and filtered. For each sample, productive Simpson clonality was calculated as the square root of Simpson's diversity index over productive rearrangements. The clones in this table, taken by TCRdb from immuneACCESS, are in-frame only. Not every clone is retained; where verified, under half of the shortfall comes from an unresolved V gene, and the cause of the rest is unknown. V, J and clone size are those of that table, while D and trimming were read from the DNA. Here the sample has a few hundred thousand clones; around 80% occur a single time. The ten largest clones represent roughly 13% of the sample.

This entry belongs to a study of blood T cell repertoires in COVID-19 (dated by TCRdb to 2018 to 2020). For context, the study as a whole: Samples covering the acute and convalescent phases of COVID-19 were provided by collaborators in the United States, Italy and Spain. The material from the prospective study consisted of cDNA or gDNA derived from T cells, B-cell-depleted T cells, or PBMCs. Deeply sampled blood TCRbeta repertoires from subjects exposed to, actively infected with, or recovered from COVID-19 were included in the dataset. The repertoires were made available in a free public database intended to serve as a resource for research on the immune response to SARS-CoV-2. The samples were drawn from two sources: the first 160 participants of the ongoing ImmuneRACE study, and 1,254 subjects contributed by 6 global collaborators. Nearly every sample came with metadata listing a de-identified subject ID, COVID-19 status, age in years and sex. Where available, HLA class I and class II types were obtained from metadata supplied by the sample provider rather than from assay-based typing.

CDR1 MNHNS and CDR2 SASEGT were looked up in the germline V gene. The CDR3 runs 19 residues from the cysteine to the phenylalanine. Only the CDR3 DNA is retained, 57 bases long and in frame from the first base. For this chain, trimming is 2 bases at the V end and 0 bases at the J end, and the number of junction bases without a gene match is 11. The research as a whole found: The quantity of clinical and demographic metadata differed by source and by participant and was supplied without curation.

Sequencing used peripheral blood. The origin of this receptor is a human donor in a cohort sampled during active COVID-19. The rearranged chain carries TRBV6-1 and TRBJ2-7, with 12 bases in between that match TRBD1. The nucleotides read TGTGCCAGCAGTGAATCCCGGGACAGGGGGCTTTTTTTCTCCTACGAGCAGTACTTC. It translates to CASSESRDRGLFFSYEQYF.